One sample yielded the 15 T cell receptor beta chains listed below, sequenced in a study of T cell responses to AZD1222 COVID-19 vaccine. Sequencing was performed with immunoSEQ multiplex PCR; in TCRdb, only in-frame clones are kept and a portion is missing. Seen here are 75,000 to 100,000 clones, 70% to 90% observed once, and the top ten hold 2.5% to 3%. The sample in question was peripheral blood, obtained on day 0 of AZD1222 vaccination. These receptors were taken from an adult in good health.

A single count supports this clone. This chain links TRBV19 with TRBJ1-5, with TRBD1 identical over 7 bases. Trimming cost V 4 bases and J 7 bases; bases outside gene matches: 13. The CDR3 runs 16 residues. Germline V gene data show CDR1 as LNHDA and CDR2 as SQIVND (reference sequence). Written as DNA, the CDR3 is TGTGCCAGTAGTACCACAGGGGCCCTAATCGGGCAGCCCCAGCATTTT. It yields the protein CASSTTGALIGQPQHF.

The gene calls are TRBV11-2 and TRBJ2-7; unclear D gene. V was shortened by 3 bases and J by 6 bases, with 12 bases between the two germline ends. There are 13 residues in the CDR3. Germline loops: CDR1 SGHAT, CDR2 FQNNGV. The CDR3 bases are TGTGCCAGCAGCTTGGACCGAATTCGCGAGCAGTACTTC. Translating gives CASSLDRIREQYF.

The V and J genes are TRBV2 and TRBJ1-1; 7 nucleotides line up with TRBD1. Germline CDR1 SNHLY, CDR2 FYNNEI. The junction had 6 bases not matched to a gene; V was cut back by 8 bases and J by 0 bases. This CDR3 is 14 amino acids long. In nucleotides, the CDR3 is TGTGCCAGCGGACGGGACAGCATGAACACTGAAGCTTTCTTT. Translated: CASGRDSMNTEAFF.

This chain links TRBV6-5 with TRBJ1-6, with TRBD1 identical over 8 bases. This CDR3 region has 14 residues. Trimming removed 6 bases from V and 5 bases from J; junction bases left unmatched: 3. CDR1 and CDR2 (germline): MNHEY, SVGAGI. CDR3 loop: CASSPDRDNSPLHF. The CDR3 DNA reads as TGTGCCAGCAGCCCGGACAGGGATAATTCACCCCTCCACTTT.

V is TRBV3-1 (or the pseudogene TRBV3-2) and J is TRBJ2-3, with 11 positions matching TRBD2. V was pared by 4 bases and J by 6 bases, with 15 bases of the junction left unmatched. The germline CDR1 and CDR2 sequences are LGHDT and YNNKEL (reference sequence). This CDR3 is built from 18 residues. CDR3 sequence: CASSRSGSSGGAGDTQYF. The CDR3, as DNA: TGTGCCAGCAGCCGAAGCGGTAGTAGCGGGGGGGCTGGTGATACGCAGTATTTT.

The gene calls are TRBV6-4 and TRBJ1-5; D possibly corresponds to TRBD1 (5 bases). Germline CDR1 reads MRHNA; CDR2 reads SNTAGT. The CDR3 length is 15 residues. Trimming took 5 bases from V and 6 from J, leaving 17 bases between them. The CDR3 DNA reads TGTGCCAGCAGTCGGACACCCGGAGGTGGTCAGCCCCAGCATTTT. Its translation: CASSRTPGGGQPQHF.

The chain combines TRBV7-8 with TRBJ2-2, with 8 nucleotides matching TRBD2. The CDR3 length is 16 residues. The V segment lost 1 base and the J segment 4 bases; nucleotides outside the gene matches: 5. Germline V gene lookup returns CDR1 SGHVS and CDR2 FQNEAQ. The CDR3 sequence: CASSLVFGGVTGELFF. The DNA of the CDR3 is TGTGCCAGCAGCTTAGTATTCGGGGGGGTCACCGGGGAGCTGTTTTTT. The variable domain in full, completed from reference TRBV7-8 and TRBJ2-2, reads GAGVSQSPRYKVAKRGQDVALRCDPISGHVSLFWYQQALGQGPEFLTYFQNEAQLDKSGLPSDRFFAERPEGSVSTLKIQRTQQEDSAVYLCASSLVFGGVTGELFFGEGSRLTVL.

The chain recombines TRBV6-4 with TRBJ2-1; D is undetermined. Germline V gene lookup returns CDR1 MRHNA and CDR2 SNTAGT. Trimming removed 2 bases from V and 1 base from J, with 6 bases in between. CDR3 length equals 14 residues. The CDR3 bases are TGTGCCAGCAGTGACGACGGTTCCTACAATGAGCAGTTCTTC. Its translation is CASSDDGSYNEQFF.

The rearrangement uses TRBV15 and TRBJ1-2, with TRBD1 as a possible D gene (5 bases). Trimming removed 0 bases at V and 8 bases at J, with 13 bases between. CDR3 length: 14 amino acids. Germline loops: CDR1 LNHNV, CDR2 YYDKDF (reference sequence). This chain's CDR3 is CATSRDRGVGGYTF. CDR3 DNA sequence: TGTGCCACCAGCAGAGATAGAGGGGTCGGCGGCTACACCTTC.

In DNA form, the CDR3 reads TGTGCCTGGAGTGTGTGGGGAAACACTGAAGCTTTCTTT. It codes for CAWSVWGNTEAFF. The rearrangement joins TRBV30 to TRBJ1-1; D is unclear. V gave up 0 bases and J gave up 2 bases, with 7 bases separating them. The CDR3 loop spans 13 amino acids. Germline V gives CDR1 GTSNPN, CDR2 SVGIG (reference sequence).

This clone has a single count. The chain is built from TRBV19 and TRBJ1-2; D may be TRBD1 (5 bases). Per germline, CDR1 LNHDA and CDR2 SQIVND (reference sequence). There are 15 residues in the CDR3. Trimming shortened V by 10 bases and J by 2 bases, and 20 bases separated the two germline ends. The DNA for the CDR3 is TGTGCCACCGGAAGGCAGGGCAGAGGGAACTATGGCTACACCTTC. It is translated as CATGRQGRGNYGYTF. The full variable domain, its missing parts supplied by reference TRBV19 and TRBJ1-2, is DGGITQSPKYLFRKEGQNVTLSCEQNLNHDAMYWYRQDPGQGLRLIYYSQIVNDFQKGDIAEGYSVSREKKESFPLTVTSAQKNPTAFYLCATGRQGRGNYGYTFGSGTRLTVV.

The chain employs TRBV3-1 (or the pseudogene TRBV3-2) and TRBJ1-3; D is unclear. The CDR3 is 18 residues long. Deletions cut 0 bases from V and 0 bases from J, with 15 bases between. CDR1 LGHDT and CDR2 YNNKEL come from the germline V gene (reference sequence). CDR3 DNA: TGTGCCAGCAGCCAAGAAGAGTCAGGACGGTTCTCTGGAAACACCATATATTTT. The encoded protein is CASSQEESGRFSGNTIYF.

The rearrangement joins TRBV5-1 to TRBJ2-1; 7 nucleotides match TRBD2. Germline V gene data show CDR1 as SGHRS and CDR2 as YFSETQ. With 5 bases clipped from V and 5 bases from J, the junction kept 10 bases outside the gene matches. The CDR3 covers 15 residues. CDR3 sequence reads: CASSTMTSKNNEQFF. The CDR3 DNA reads TGCGCCAGCAGTACCATGACTAGCAAGAACAATGAGCAGTTCTTC.

This clone was counted a few times. For the CDR3, the DNA is TGCGCCAGCAGCCACGGGGCGCCGGGACTAGCGGCCTACGAGCAGTACTTC. Translation: CASSHGAPGLAAYEQYF. The chain joins TRBV4-1 to TRBJ2-7, with 11 bases aligning to TRBD2. This CDR3 has 17 residues. Per the germline V gene, CDR1 is MGHRA and CDR2 is YSYEKL. V lost 3 bases to trimming and J lost 2 bases; unmatched junction nucleotides: 9.

The chain joins TRBV4-1 to TRBJ1-2; no reliable D call. This CDR3 has 13 amino acids. Trimming removed 1 base from V and 4 bases from J, with 7 bases in between. Per germline, CDR1 MGHRA and CDR2 YSYEKL. For the CDR3, the DNA is TGCGCCAGCAGCCAAGTAGGCCCCTATGGCTACACCTTC. Translating gives CASSQVGPYGYTF.